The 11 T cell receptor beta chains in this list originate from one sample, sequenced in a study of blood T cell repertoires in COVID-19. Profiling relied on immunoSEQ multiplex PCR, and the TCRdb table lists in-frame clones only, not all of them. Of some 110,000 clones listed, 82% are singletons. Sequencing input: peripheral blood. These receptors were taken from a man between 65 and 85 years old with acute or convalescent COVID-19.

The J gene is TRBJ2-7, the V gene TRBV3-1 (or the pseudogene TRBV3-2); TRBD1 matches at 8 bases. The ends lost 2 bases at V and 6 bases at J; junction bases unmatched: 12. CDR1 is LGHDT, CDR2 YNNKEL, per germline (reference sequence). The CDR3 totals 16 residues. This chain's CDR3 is CASSQKAPTGGSEQYF. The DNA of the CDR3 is TGTGCCAGCAGCCAAAAAGCGCCAACAGGGGGTAGCGAGCAGTACTTC.

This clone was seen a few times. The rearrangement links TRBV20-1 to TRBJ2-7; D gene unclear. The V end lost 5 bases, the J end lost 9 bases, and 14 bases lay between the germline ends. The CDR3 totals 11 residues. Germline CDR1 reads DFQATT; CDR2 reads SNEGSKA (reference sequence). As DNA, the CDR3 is TGCAGTGCTGTGGTCCCCCGAGGGCAGTACTTC. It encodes CSAVVPRGQYF.

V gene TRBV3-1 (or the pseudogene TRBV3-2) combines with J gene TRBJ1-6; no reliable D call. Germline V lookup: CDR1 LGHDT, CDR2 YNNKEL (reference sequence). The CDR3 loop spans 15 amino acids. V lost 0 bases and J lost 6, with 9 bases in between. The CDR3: CASSQEVTANSPLHF. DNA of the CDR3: TGTGCCAGCAGCCAAGAGGTAACAGCTAATTCACCCCTCCACTTT.

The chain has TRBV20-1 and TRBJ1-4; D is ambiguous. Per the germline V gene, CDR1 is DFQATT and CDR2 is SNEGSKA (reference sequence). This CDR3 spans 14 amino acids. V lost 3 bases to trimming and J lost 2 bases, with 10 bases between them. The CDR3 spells CSASSPATNEKLFF. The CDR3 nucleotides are TGCAGTGCTAGTTCCCCCGCGACTAATGAAAAACTGTTTTTT.

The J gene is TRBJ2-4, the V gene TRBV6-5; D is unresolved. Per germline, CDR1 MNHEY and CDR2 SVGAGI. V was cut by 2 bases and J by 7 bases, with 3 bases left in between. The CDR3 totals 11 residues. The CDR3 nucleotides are TGTGCCAGCAGTTACCATAACATTCAGTACTTC. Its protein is CASSYHNIQYF.

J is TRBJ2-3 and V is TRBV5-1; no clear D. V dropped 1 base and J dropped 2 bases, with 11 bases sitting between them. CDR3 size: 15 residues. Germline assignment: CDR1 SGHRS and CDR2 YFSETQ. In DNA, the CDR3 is TGCGCCAGCAGCTTGACTACACCGGACACAGATACGCAGTATTTT. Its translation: CASSLTTPDTDTQYF. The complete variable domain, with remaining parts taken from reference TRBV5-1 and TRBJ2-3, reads KAGVTQTPRYLIKTRGQQVTLSCSPISGHRSVSWYQQTPGQGLQFLFEYFSETQRNKGNFPGRFSGRQFSNSRSEMNVSTLELGDSALYLCASSLTTPDTDTQYFGPGTRLTVL.

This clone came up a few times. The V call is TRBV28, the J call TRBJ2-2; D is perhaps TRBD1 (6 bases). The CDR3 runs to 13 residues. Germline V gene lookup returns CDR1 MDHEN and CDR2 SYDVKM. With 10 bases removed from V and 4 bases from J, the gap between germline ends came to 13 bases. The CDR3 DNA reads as TGTGCCACCGAGGGACAAGCCACCGGGGAGCTGTTTTTT. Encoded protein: CATEGQATGELFF.

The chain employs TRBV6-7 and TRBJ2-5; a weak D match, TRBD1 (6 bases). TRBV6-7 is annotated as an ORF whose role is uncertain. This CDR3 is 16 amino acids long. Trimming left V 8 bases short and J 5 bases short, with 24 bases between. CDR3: CASQSRITGIWETQYF. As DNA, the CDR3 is TGTGCCAGCCAAAGCAGGATAACAGGGATCTGGGAGACCCAGTACTTC.

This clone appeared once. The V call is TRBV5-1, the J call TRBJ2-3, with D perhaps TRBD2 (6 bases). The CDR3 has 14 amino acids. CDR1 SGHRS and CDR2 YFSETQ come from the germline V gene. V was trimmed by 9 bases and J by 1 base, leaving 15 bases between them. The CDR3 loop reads CATSRSGGTDTQYF. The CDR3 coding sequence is TGCGCCACCTCACGGTCGGGGGGCACAGATACGCAGTATTTT.

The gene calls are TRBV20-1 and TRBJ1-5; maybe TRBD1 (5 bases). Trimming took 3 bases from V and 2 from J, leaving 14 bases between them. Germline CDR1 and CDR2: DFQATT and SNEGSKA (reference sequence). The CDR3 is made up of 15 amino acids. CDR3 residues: CSASRAGSGNQPQHF. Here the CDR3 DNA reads TGCAGTGCTAGTAGGGCAGGGTCGGGCAATCAGCCCCAGCATTTT.

In nucleotides, the CDR3 is TGTGCCAGCAGACCACAGGGCAATAATTCACCCCTCCACTTT. Translating gives CASRPQGNNSPLHF. This sequence joins TRBV6-5 and TRBJ1-6, with a weak D call TRBD1 (6 bases). The CDR3 is 14 residues long. Trimming stripped 6 bases from V and 5 bases from J, with 11 bases between. The germline V gene encodes CDR1 MNHEY and CDR2 SVGAGI.